This is a list of T cell receptor beta chains from one sample in a study of blood T cells in healthy people across ages. Each CDR3 protein is one row after TCRdb ran MiXCR on the 5' RACE reads. The data hold around 1.5 million distinct CDR3 sequences, with approximately 42% observed a single time. The sample was blood. The receptors here all came from a young woman in good health. The CDR3 runs from the conserved cysteine through the conserved F or W. Fields, in order: V gene, clone size, D gene, J gene, CDR3 DNA, CDR3 protein. A D gene is named only where the DNA matches it firmly. Expanded clones get a size class; other rows say once, few or many, or leave the size out.

V gene: TRBV20-1; clone size: .; D gene: TRBD1; J gene: TRBJ2-7; CDR3 DNA: TGCAGTGCCAGACCCTCGGACAGGGGGCTATACGAGCAGTACTTC; CDR3 protein: CSARPSDRGLYEQYF
V gene: TRBV6-4; clone size: .; D gene: .; J gene: TRBJ2-3; CDR3 DNA: TGTGCCAGCAGTGGCTCGATCGGTAGCACAGATACGCAGTATTTT; CDR3 protein: CASSGSIGSTDTQYF
V gene: TRBV24-1; clone size: few; D gene: .; J gene: TRBJ2-2; CDR3 DNA: TGTGCCACCAGCTCCGGCGGGACGAACACCGGGGAGCTGTTTTTT; CDR3 protein: CATSSGGTNTGELFF
V gene: TRBV6-1; clone size: few; D gene: TRBD2; J gene: TRBJ2-7; CDR3 DNA: TGTGCCAGCAGTGAGACTAGCGGGGGCTCCTACGAGCAGTACTTC; CDR3 protein: CASSETSGGSYEQYF
V gene: TRBV5-1; clone size: .; D gene: .; J gene: TRBJ2-1; CDR3 DNA: TGCGCCAGCAGCTTTTTAGGTGGGGCATCCTACAATGAGCAGTTCTTC; CDR3 protein: CASSFLGGASYNEQFF
V gene: TRBV10-3; clone size: few; D gene: .; J gene: TRBJ1-2; CDR3 DNA: TGTGCCATCAGTGCCGAGGGTGACTATGGCTACACCTTC; CDR3 protein: CAISAEGDYGYTF
V gene: TRBV7-8; clone size: .; D gene: TRBD2; J gene: TRBJ2-5; CDR3 DNA: TGTGCCAGCAGCTTAGTACCCGGGACTAGCGGGGGAGGAATAAAAGAGACCCAGTACTTC; CDR3 protein: CASSLVPGTSGGGIKETQYF
V gene: TRBV5-1; clone size: .; D gene: .; J gene: TRBJ1-2; CDR3 DNA: TGCGCCAGCAGCTTGTCGACGTTGAACTATGGCTACACCTTC; CDR3 protein: CASSLSTLNYGYTF
V gene: TRBV12-3/TRBV12-4; clone size: many; D gene: .; J gene: TRBJ2-5; CDR3 DNA: TGTGCCAGCAGTCCTTGGGGGGAGACCCAGTACTTC; CDR3 protein: CASSPWGETQYF
V gene: TRBV7-2; clone size: .; D gene: .; J gene: TRBJ2-3; CDR3 DNA: TGTGCCAGCAGCTTACGGCTTCGTTTGGGCTTTGGCACAGATACGCAGTATTTT; CDR3 protein: CASSLRLRLGFGTDTQYF
V gene: TRBV6-1; clone size: few; D gene: .; J gene: TRBJ2-3; CDR3 DNA: TGTGCCGGCGGACGGGGCAGCACAGATACGCAGTATTTT; CDR3 protein: CAGGRGSTDTQYF
V gene: TRBV18; clone size: once; D gene: .; J gene: TRBJ1-1; CDR3 DNA: TGTGCCAGCTCACCACCGGTTGGGGGCGAAGCTTTCTTT; CDR3 protein: CASSPPVGGEAFF
V gene: TRBV14; clone size: few; D gene: .; J gene: TRBJ2-3; CDR3 DNA: TGTGCCAGCAGCCAATTCCAAGGGACTCAGAGGACGCAGTATTTT; CDR3 protein: CASSQFQGTQRTQYF
V gene: TRBV20-1; clone size: few; D gene: .; J gene: TRBJ2-5; CDR3 DNA: TGCAGTGCTAGAGATATGGCTCCGGCCGGGGAGACCCAGTACTTC; CDR3 protein: CSARDMAPAGETQYF
V gene: TRBV29-1; clone size: .; D gene: TRBD2; J gene: TRBJ2-3; CDR3 DNA: TGCTGCGTCGAAGATCGACTAGCGGGAGTCACAGATACGCAGTATTTT; CDR3 protein: CCVEDRLAGVTDTQYF
V gene: TRBV12-3/TRBV12-4; clone size: few; D gene: TRBD2; J gene: TRBJ2-3; CDR3 DNA: TGTGCCAGCAGTTTAGGGCGGGAGTTAACAGATACGCAGTATTTT; CDR3 protein: CASSLGRELTDTQYF
V gene: TRBV5-1; clone size: .; D gene: .; J gene: TRBJ2-3; CDR3 DNA: TGCGCCAGCAGCGGGAGGAGGGCCATATCCGCGGATACGCAGTATTTT; CDR3 protein: CASSGRRAISADTQYF
V gene: TRBV20-1; clone size: .; D gene: .; J gene: TRBJ2-5; CDR3 DNA: TGCAGTGCCCTGCACCCCAATGAGCAGTACTTC; CDR3 protein: CSALHPNEQYF
V gene: TRBV3-1; clone size: .; D gene: .; J gene: TRBJ2-1; CDR3 DNA: TGTGCCAGCAGCCAAGATCACGCATACAATGAGCAGTTCTTC; CDR3 protein: CASSQDHAYNEQFF
V gene: TRBV3-1; clone size: .; D gene: .; J gene: TRBJ2-7; CDR3 DNA: TGTGCCAGCAGCCAAGAAGGGGGGACGCCCTACGAGCAGTACTTC; CDR3 protein: CASSQEGGTPYEQYF
V gene: TRBV20-1; clone size: many; D gene: TRBD2; J gene: TRBJ2-7; CDR3 DNA: TGCAGTGCTCAAACCTGGGGTCTCGGGGTAGCGGGATCCTACAATGAGCAGTACTTC; CDR3 protein: CSAQTWGLGVAGSYNEQYF
V gene: TRBV5-8; clone size: .; D gene: .; J gene: TRBJ2-7; CDR3 DNA: TGTGCCAGCAGCTTGACCCCAGGTAGGGCCTACGAGCAGTACTTC; CDR3 protein: CASSLTPGRAYEQYF
V gene: TRBV4-1; clone size: many; D gene: .; J gene: TRBJ2-5; CDR3 DNA: TGCGCCAGCAGCCCGCAACTAGCTCCCGAAGAGACCCAGTACTTC; CDR3 protein: CASSPQLAPEETQYF
V gene: TRBV2; clone size: .; D gene: .; J gene: TRBJ2-1; CDR3 DNA: TGTGCCAGCAGTGATAATGGTCCACAGTTCTTC; CDR3 protein: CASSDNGPQFF
V gene: TRBV7-2; clone size: .; D gene: .; J gene: TRBJ1-2; CDR3 DNA: TGTGCCAGCAGCGGGAGTCAGGGGAATGGCTACACCTTC; CDR3 protein: CASSGSQGNGYTF
V gene: TRBV6-1; clone size: .; D gene: TRBD2; J gene: TRBJ2-1; CDR3 DNA: TGTGCCAGCAGCCTTAGGGGCCTGGCTAGCGGGACCTTTGAGCAGTTCTTC; CDR3 protein: CASSLRGLASGTFEQFF
V gene: TRBV9; clone size: .; D gene: .; J gene: TRBJ2-2; CDR3 DNA: TGTGCCAGCAGCGTACCCAGTGCGTGGACCGGGGAGCTGTTTTTT; CDR3 protein: CASSVPSAWTGELFF
V gene: TRBV7-2; clone size: many; D gene: .; J gene: TRBJ2-7; CDR3 DNA: TGTGCCAGCAGCTCTATCTTGGACTCGTCCTCCTACGAGCAGTACTTC; CDR3 protein: CASSSILDSSSYEQYF
V gene: TRBV9; clone size: .; D gene: .; J gene: TRBJ2-5; CDR3 DNA: TGTGCCAGCAGCGTAGATAAGGGTCGGGAGACCCAGTACTTC; CDR3 protein: CASSVDKGRETQYF
V gene: TRBV14; clone size: few; D gene: TRBD1; J gene: TRBJ1-2; CDR3 DNA: TGTGCCAGCAGCCAAGATGCGACAGGGGCGAACTATGGCTACACCTTC; CDR3 protein: CASSQDATGANYGYTF
V gene: TRBV2; clone size: .; D gene: .; J gene: TRBJ1-2; CDR3 DNA: TGTGCCAGGAGACAAACAGGGAGGGTATATGGCTACACCTTC; CDR3 protein: CARRQTGRVYGYTF
V gene: TRBV20-1; clone size: .; D gene: TRBD1; J gene: TRBJ1-5; CDR3 DNA: TGCAGTGCTATCTCCGGGACAGGGGATAATCAGCCCCAGCATTTT; CDR3 protein: CSAISGTGDNQPQHF
V gene: TRBV12-3/TRBV12-4; clone size: .; D gene: .; J gene: TRBJ2-3; CDR3 DNA: TGTGCCAGCAACGGGGAGGAATTGGTGGATACGCAGTATTTT; CDR3 protein: CASNGEELVDTQYF
V gene: TRBV6-1; clone size: .; D gene: .; J gene: TRBJ2-1; CDR3 DNA: TGTGCCAGCCACATTAGCTCTGGGGACAATGAGCAGTTCTTC; CDR3 protein: CASHISSGDNEQFF
V gene: TRBV24-1; clone size: few; D gene: .; J gene: TRBJ2-5; CDR3 DNA: TGTGCCACCAGTGATCCGGCCCAAGGGACCCAGTACTTC; CDR3 protein: CATSDPAQGTQYF
V gene: TRBV2; clone size: few; D gene: .; J gene: TRBJ2-3; CDR3 DNA: TGTGCCAGCTTTCCGAAAGGCTCAGATACGCAGTATTTT; CDR3 protein: CASFPKGSDTQYF